This is a list of T cell receptor beta chains from one sample in a study of cytomegalovirus exposure and HLA in healthy donors. Here immunoSEQ multiplex PCR was the method, and the copy in TCRdb shows in-frame clones only, minus some. The sample shows fewer than 120,000 clones, about 73% of them seen only once. The sequencing sample was made of PBMCs. The receptors here all came from a woman under 40 in good health and CMV-seronegative. The CDR3 runs from the conserved cysteine through the conserved F or W. A D gene is named only where the DNA matches it firmly. The listing skips clone size in some rows; elsewhere it reads once, few, many or a size class.

clone size | J gene | V gene | D gene | CDR3 DNA | CDR3 protein
once | TRBJ2-7 | TRBV28 | TRBD1 | TGTGCCAGCAGCCGCCTTGGGACAGGGGGGAGGGAGCAGTACTTC | CASSRLGTGGREQYF
NA | TRBJ2-7 | TRBV12-2 | NA | TGTGCAAGTCGCTCCCGTGTGGGAGGGGGGCCGTCCTACGAGCAGTACTTC | CASRSRVGGGPSYEQYF
NA | TRBJ1-2 | TRBV18 | TRBD1 | TGTGCCAGCTCGCAGTATACAGGGGGCTCTGGCTACACCTTC | CASSQYTGGSGYTF
few | TRBJ1-6 | TRBV28 | NA | TGTGCCAGCAGACTTACCGGACATTTTAATTCACCCCTCCACTTT | CASRLTGHFNSPLHF
few | TRBJ1-4 | TRBV19 | TRBD1 | TGTGCCAGTACCTCGACAGGGGTAGCGGAAAAACTGTTTTTT | CASTSTGVAEKLFF
few | TRBJ2-3 | TRBV4-3 | NA | TGCGCCAGCAGCCAAGATTCCGGGGGGCCCGAGCAGTATTTT | CASSQDSGGPEQYF
NA | TRBJ2-5 | TRBV29-1 | NA | TGCAGCGTTGCCCTAATAAGTACAGGGGAGGCCCAGTACTTC | CSVALISTGEAQYF
NA | TRBJ2-3 | TRBV28 | NA | TGTGCCAGCAGTTTGGGTAGCTCTTTCACAGATACGCAGTATTTT | CASSLGSSFTDTQYF
once | TRBJ2-2 | TRBV4-2 | NA | TGTGCCAGCAGCCAAGACGTCGGGGGATCACACACCGGGGAGCTGTTTTTT | CASSQDVGGSHTGELFF
NA | TRBJ2-7 | TRBV10-3 | TRBD2 | TGTGCCATCAGTAGCGGGGCAGAATACGAGCAGTACTTC | CAISSGAEYEQYF
few | TRBJ1-2 | TRBV5-1 | TRBD1 | TGCGCCAGCACCGGGACAGGATCCTATGGCTACACCTTC | CASTGTGSYGYTF
NA | TRBJ2-5 | TRBV9 | TRBD2 | TGTGCCAGCAGCGTCGGGACTAGCGGGAGGGAGACCCAGTACTTC | CASSVGTSGRETQYF
NA | TRBJ2-3 | TRBV25-1 | NA | TGTGCCAGCAGTGGATTGCGGAGCACAGATACGCAGTATTTT | CASSGLRSTDTQYF
NA | TRBJ1-4 | TRBV9 | NA | TGTGCCAGCAGCGTAGAGCCCGCAACTAATGAAAAACTGTTTTTT | CASSVEPATNEKLFF
NA | TRBJ2-1 | TRBV6-5 | NA | TGTGCCAGCATGATATCGGGACTTTCGAATGAGCAGTTCTTC | CASMISGLSNEQFF
few | TRBJ1-3 | TRBV29-1 | NA | TGCAGCGTTGTTGCGGGGGCCGGCTCTGGAAACACCATATATTTT | CSVVAGAGSGNTIYF
NA | TRBJ2-5 | TRBV14 | TRBD1 | TGTGCCAGCAGCCATCGTAGGGGGCTTAGGAGAGAGACCCAGTACTTC | CASSHRRGLRRETQYF
once | TRBJ2-1 | TRBV18 | NA | TGTGCCAGCTCACCAGAGGGCAGCTCCTACAATGAGCAGTTCTTC | CASSPEGSSYNEQFF
NA | TRBJ2-7 | TRBV29-1 | NA | TGCAGCGTTGACAGCCCCGTCCCTAGCTACGAGCAGTACTTC | CSVDSPVPSYEQYF
NA | TRBJ1-1 | TRBV5-4 | NA | TGTGCCAGCAGCTTGGATCCAGTCGGGGGGCACACTGAAGCTTTCTTT | CASSLDPVGGHTEAFF
NA | TRBJ2-1 | TRBV11-2 | TRBD2 | TGTGCCAGCAGCACGAGCGGGGGGGCAATTGAGCAGTTCTTC | CASSTSGGAIEQFF
few | TRBJ2-3 | TRBV18 | NA | TGTGCCAGCTCACGGAGCTTGCCGGATACGCAGTATTTT | CASSRSLPDTQYF
NA | TRBJ2-7 | TRBV2 | NA | TGTGCCAGCAGACAGGGCTCCTACGAGCAGTACTTC | CASRQGSYEQYF